This TCR beta chain is drawn from a study of blood T cell repertoires in COVID-19. Study-level information: Acute and convalescent COVID-19 samples came from the United States, Italy and Spain. Nucleic acid was either cDNA or gDNA, and it came from T cells, B-cell-depleted T cells, or PBMCs.

Trimming shortened V by 5 bases and J by 5 bases, and 19 bases separated the two germline ends. This CDR3 has 15 amino acids. Per the germline V gene, CDR1 is SQVTM and CDR2 is ANQGSEA. As handled by the study authors: Amplified reference gene primers provided the basis for estimating nucleated cell counts. The data were produced by immunoSEQ multiplex PCR, yet TCRdb's version contains in-frame clones alone and is incomplete. Clone size and V and J calls were adopted from that table, with D and trimming inferred from the DNA. The sample includes around 130,000 clones, almost 85% of them seen just once.

V and J are TRBV29-1 and TRBJ2-1, with D possibly matching TRBD1 (5 bases). The TCR comes from a woman in her 30s who had recovered from COVID-19. The sample was peripheral blood. CDR3 protein: CSVIMFDSQNNEQFF. CDR3 bases: TGCAGCGTTATTATGTTTGACAGCCAAAACAATGAGCAGTTCTTC.